Described below is a single TCR beta chain sequence and its context. This clonotype was recorded a few times. Its cognate antigen has yet to be identified. Base qualities are not provided; no much larger clone lies one nucleotide away. The data stem from a study of early T cells in non-severe SARS-CoV-2 infection (dated by TCRdb to the early 2020s). In terms of the full investigation: TCR sequencing used bulk RNA from unsorted whole blood, so alpha and beta chains could not be paired. The investigation overall reported the following: VDJdb matching was skewed toward anti-spike CD8 responses and likely underestimated virus-specific expansions by missing private and CD4 specificities.

Trimmed from V: 4 bases; trimmed from J: 3 bases; junction bases lacking a gene match: 8. Based on the germline V gene, the CDR1 and CDR2 sequences are SQVTM and ANQGSEA. Counted from cysteine to phenylalanine, this CDR3 has 15 amino acids. The retained sequence is limited to the CDR3, 45 bases, with the frame set at the first base. Set within a cohort of healthcare workers in London, UK, this nested case-control study involved weekly PCR testing of nasopharyngeal swabs along with blood sampling. Healthcare workers were enrolled in the week of the UK lockdown, from 23 to 31 March 2020, and were followed every week for up to roughly 16 weeks. Libraries were constructed by 5' RACE. The instrument given in TCRdb is NextSeq 500. Unique molecular identifiers were attached to individual cDNA molecules in the TCR library protocol so that sequencing error and PCR bias could be corrected. TCR alpha and beta chains were both sequenced, and the abundances of alpha and beta sequences in each sample were closely correlated with each other. In the authors' own workflow: Decombinator V4 was used to perform V gene, J gene and CDR3 annotation of TCR sequences. Expanded TCRs were defined as changing significantly between any two time points under a Poisson model with p below 0.0001. TCR abundances were normalised to the total number of TCRs sequenced in each sample and reported as counts per million. MAIT TCRs were defined by TRAV1-2 paired with TRAJ12, TRAJ20 or TRAJ33, and iNKT TCRs by TRAV10 paired with TRAJ18. VDJdb, accessed 1 November 2021, was searched for CMV, EBV and SARS-CoV-2 annotated TCRs, with TCRs annotated for multiple antigens excluded. The public reads were reanalyzed by TCRdb: fastp trimming at Q25, MiXCR alignment, in-frame beta chains only. For every CDR3 protein sequence, its rows merge into one entry that carries the most common genes and DNA. The V and J calls follow TCRdb's processing rather than the paper's. In all, the sample holds 80,000 to 95,000 distinct CDR3 sequences, and 14% of those were seen once. Under 7.5% of the sample comes from the top ten.

Material: whole blood. The rearranged chain carries TRBV29-1 and TRBJ2-3, with TRBD2 identical over 9 junction bases. This TCR was recovered from an adult who was a healthcare worker with PCR-confirmed SARS-CoV-2 infection or an uninfected control (not recorded which). CDR3 reads: CSVGGGSGGTDTQYF. The nucleotides read TGCAGCGTTGGAGGCGGTAGCGGGGGAACAGATACGCAGTATTTT.